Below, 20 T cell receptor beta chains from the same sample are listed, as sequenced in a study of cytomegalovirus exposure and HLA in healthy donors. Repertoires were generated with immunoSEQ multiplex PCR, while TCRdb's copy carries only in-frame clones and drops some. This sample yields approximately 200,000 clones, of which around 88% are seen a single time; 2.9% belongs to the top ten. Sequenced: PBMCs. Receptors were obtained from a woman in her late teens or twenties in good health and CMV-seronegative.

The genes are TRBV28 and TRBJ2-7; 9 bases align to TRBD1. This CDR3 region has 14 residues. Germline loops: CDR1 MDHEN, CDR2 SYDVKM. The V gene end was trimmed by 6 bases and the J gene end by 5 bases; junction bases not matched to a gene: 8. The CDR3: CASSENRGRDEQYF. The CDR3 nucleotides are TGTGCCAGCAGCGAGAACAGGGGGCGAGACGAGCAGTACTTC.

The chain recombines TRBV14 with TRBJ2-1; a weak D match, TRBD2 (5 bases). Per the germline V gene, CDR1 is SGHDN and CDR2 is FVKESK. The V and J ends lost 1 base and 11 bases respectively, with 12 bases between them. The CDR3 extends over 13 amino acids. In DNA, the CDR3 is TGTGCCAGCAGCCAAGCCTCGACCGGGAAGCAGTTCTTC. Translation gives CASSQASTGKQFF.

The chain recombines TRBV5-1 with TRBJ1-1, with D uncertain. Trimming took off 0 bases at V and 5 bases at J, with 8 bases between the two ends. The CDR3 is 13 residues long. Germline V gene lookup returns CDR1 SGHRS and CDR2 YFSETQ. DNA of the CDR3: TGCGCCAGCAGCTTGGATCCGGGTACTGAAGCTTTCTTT. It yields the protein CASSLDPGTEAFF. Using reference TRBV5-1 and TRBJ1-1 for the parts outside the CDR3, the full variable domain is KAGVTQTPRYLIKTRGQQVTLSCSPISGHRSVSWYQQTPGQGLQFLFEYFSETQRNKGNFPGRFSGRQFSNSRSEMNVSTLELGDSALYLCASSLDPGTEAFFGQGTRLTVV.

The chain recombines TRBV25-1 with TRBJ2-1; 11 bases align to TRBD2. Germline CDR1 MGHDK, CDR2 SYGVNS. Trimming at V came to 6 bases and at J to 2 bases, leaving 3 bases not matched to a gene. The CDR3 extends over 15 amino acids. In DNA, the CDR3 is TGTGCCAGCAGGCCGGGACTAGCGGCCTACAATGAGCAGTTCTTC. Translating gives CASRPGLAAYNEQFF.

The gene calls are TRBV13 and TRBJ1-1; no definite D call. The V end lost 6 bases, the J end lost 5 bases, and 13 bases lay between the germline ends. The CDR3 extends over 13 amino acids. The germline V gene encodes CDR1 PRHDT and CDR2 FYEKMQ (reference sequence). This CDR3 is CASRSRPVTEAFF. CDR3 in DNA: TGTGCCAGCAGGTCCCGCCCGGTAACTGAAGCTTTCTTT. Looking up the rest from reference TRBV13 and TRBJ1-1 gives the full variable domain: AAGVIQSPRHLIKEKRETATLKCYPIPRHDTVYWYQQGPGQDPQFLISFYEKMQSDKGSIPDRFSAQQFSDYHSELNMSSLELGDSALYFCASRSRPVTEAFFGQGTRLTVV.

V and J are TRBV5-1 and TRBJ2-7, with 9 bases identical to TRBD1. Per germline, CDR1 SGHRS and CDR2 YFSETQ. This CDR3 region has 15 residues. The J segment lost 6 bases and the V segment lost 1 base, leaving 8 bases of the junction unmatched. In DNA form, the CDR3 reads TGCGCCAGCAGCTTGCGATTCGGACAGGGGCTCGAGCAGTACTTC. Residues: CASSLRFGQGLEQYF.

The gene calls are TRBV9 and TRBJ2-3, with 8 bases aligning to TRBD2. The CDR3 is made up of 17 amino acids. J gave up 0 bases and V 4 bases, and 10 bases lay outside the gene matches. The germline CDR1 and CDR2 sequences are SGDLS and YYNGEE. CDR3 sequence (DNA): TGTGCCAGCAGCCCGAAGACTAGCGCTTCTAGCACAGATACGCAGTATTTT. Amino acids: CASSPKTSASSTDTQYF.

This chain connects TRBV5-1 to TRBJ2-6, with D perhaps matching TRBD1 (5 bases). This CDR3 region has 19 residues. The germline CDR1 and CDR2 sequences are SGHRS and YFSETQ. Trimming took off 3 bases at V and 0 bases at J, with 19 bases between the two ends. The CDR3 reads CASSSPRAQATSGANVLTF. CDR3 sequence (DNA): TGCGCCAGCAGCTCCCCCCGGGCACAGGCAACCTCTGGGGCCAACGTCCTGACTTTC.

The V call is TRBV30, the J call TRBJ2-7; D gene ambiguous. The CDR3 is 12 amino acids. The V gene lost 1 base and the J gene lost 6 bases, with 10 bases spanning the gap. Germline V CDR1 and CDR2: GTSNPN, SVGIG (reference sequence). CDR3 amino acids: CAWSGSVTEQYF. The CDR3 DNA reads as TGTGCCTGGAGTGGGAGCGTAACCGAGCAGTACTTC.

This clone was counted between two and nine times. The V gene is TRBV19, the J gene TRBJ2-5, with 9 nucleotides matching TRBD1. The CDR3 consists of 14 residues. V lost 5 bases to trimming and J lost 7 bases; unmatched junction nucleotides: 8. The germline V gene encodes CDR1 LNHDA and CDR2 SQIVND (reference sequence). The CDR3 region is CASSAGQGGGTQYF. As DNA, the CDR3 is TGTGCCAGTAGTGCGGGACAGGGAGGGGGGACCCAGTACTTC.

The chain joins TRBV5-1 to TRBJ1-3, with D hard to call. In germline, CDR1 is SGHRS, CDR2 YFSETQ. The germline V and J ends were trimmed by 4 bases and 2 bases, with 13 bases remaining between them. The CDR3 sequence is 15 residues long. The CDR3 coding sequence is TGCGCCAGCAGCCTTCAAGGCGGGACTGGAAACACCATATATTTT. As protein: CASSLQGGTGNTIYF.

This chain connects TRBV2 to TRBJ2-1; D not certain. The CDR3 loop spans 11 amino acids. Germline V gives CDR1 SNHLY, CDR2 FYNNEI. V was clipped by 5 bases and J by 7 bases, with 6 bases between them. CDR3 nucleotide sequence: TGTGCCAGCAGTCTGAGGAATGAGCAGTTCTTC. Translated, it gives CASSLRNEQFF.

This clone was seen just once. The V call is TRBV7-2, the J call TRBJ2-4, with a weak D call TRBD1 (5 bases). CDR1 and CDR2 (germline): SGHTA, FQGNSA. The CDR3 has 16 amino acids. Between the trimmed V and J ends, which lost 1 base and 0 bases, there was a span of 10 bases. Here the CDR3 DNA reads TGTGCCAGCAGCTTAGAACAGGTTGGAGCCAAAAACATTCAGTACTTC. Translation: CASSLEQVGAKNIQYF.

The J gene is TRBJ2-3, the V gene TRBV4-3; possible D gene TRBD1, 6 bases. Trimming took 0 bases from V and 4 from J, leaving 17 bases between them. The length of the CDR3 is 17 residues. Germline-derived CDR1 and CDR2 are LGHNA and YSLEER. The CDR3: CASSQDKGRGSADTQYF. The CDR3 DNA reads TGCGCCAGCAGCCAAGATAAAGGCAGGGGTAGCGCAGATACGCAGTATTTT.

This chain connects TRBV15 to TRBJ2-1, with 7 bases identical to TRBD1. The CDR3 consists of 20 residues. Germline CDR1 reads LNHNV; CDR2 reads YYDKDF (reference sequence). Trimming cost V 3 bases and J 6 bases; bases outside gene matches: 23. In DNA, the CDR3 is TGTGCCACCAGCAGGACGAACCCGGGACAGCCCAACAATAGGGGCAATGAGCAGTTCTTC. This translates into CATSRTNPGQPNNRGNEQFF. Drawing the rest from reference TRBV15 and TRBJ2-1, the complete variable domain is DAMVIQNPRYQVTQFGKPVTLSCSQTLNHNVMYWYQQKSSQAPKLLFHYYDKDFNNEADTPDNFQSRRPNTSFCFLDIRSPGLGDTAMYLCATSRTNPGQPNNRGNEQFFGPGTRLTVL.

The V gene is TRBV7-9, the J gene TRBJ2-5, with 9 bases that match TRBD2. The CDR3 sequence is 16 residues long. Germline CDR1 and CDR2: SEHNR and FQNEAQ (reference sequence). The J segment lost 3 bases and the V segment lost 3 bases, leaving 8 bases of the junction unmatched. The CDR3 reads CASSLSGGRAKETQYF. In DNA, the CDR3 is TGTGCCAGCAGCTTGTCCGGCGGGAGGGCCAAAGAGACCCAGTACTTC.

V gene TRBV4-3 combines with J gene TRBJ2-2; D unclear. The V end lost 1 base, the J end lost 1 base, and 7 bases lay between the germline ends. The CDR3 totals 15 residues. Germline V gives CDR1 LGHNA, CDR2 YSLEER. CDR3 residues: CASSQVTVNTGELFF. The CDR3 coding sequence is TGCGCCAGCAGCCAAGTAACAGTGAACACCGGGGAGCTGTTTTTT.

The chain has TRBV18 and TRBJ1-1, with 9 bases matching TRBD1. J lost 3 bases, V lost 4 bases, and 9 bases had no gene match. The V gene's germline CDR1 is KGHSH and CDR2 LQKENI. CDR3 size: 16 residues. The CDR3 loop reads CASSQGQGRGDTEAFF. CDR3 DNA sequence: TGTGCCAGCTCACAAGGACAGGGGCGCGGAGACACTGAAGCTTTCTTT.

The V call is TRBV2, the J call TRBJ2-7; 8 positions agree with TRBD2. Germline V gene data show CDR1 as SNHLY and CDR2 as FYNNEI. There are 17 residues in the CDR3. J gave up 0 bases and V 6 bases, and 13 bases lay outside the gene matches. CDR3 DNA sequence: TGTGCCAGCAGGGGGGCCCAAAAGCGGGGGAGCTCCTACGAGCAGTACTTC. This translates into CASRGAQKRGSSYEQYF. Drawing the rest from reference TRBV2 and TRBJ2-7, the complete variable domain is EPEVTQTPSHQVTQMGQEVILRCVPISNHLYFYWYRQILGQKVEFLVSFYNNEISEKSEIFDDQFSVERPDGSNFTLKIRSTKLEDSAMYFCASRGAQKRGSSYEQYFGPGTRLTVT.

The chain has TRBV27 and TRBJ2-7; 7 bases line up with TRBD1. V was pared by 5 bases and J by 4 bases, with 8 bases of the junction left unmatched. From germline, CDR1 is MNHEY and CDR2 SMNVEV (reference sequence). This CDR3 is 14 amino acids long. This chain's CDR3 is CASSEQGPNYEQYF. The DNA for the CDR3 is TGTGCCAGCAGTGAACAGGGGCCTAATTACGAGCAGTACTTC.